These 2 T cell receptor beta chains were all obtained from the same sample, sequenced in a study of neurological immune-mediated disorders (dated by TCRdb to between 2018 and 2020). The method behind the library was 5' RACE. TCRdb lists the instrument as Illumina HiSeq 2500. The raw public data were reprocessed by TCRdb itself: fastp quality trimming at Q25, MiXCR clonotype calling, in-frame beta chains only. Every entry covers one CDR3 protein and lists the most common genes and DNA from its rows. The sample table holds 50,000 or so distinct CDR3 sequences, of which roughly 24% were seen once. The leading ten clones occupy 20% to 30% of the sample. Specimen: PBMCs. These receptors were obtained from a woman in her 70s in good health.

This clonotype was recorded many times. The chain joins TRBV20-1 to TRBJ1-1; D uncertain. The V and J ends lost 1 base and 1 base respectively, with 7 bases between them. This CDR3 is built from 13 residues. CDR1 DFQATT and CDR2 SNEGSKA come from the germline V gene (reference sequence). The chain's CDR3 is CSARGEPNTEAFF. Here the CDR3 DNA reads TGCAGTGCTAGAGGTGAGCCGAACACTGAAGCTTTCTTT.

This clonotype was detected many times. V usage is TRBV7-2 and J usage is TRBJ1-4; 8 nucleotides line up with TRBD1. Losses at the gene ends were 5 bases for V and 6 bases for J; bases not matched to a gene: 5. This CDR3 is 14 amino acids long. CDR1 is SGHTA, CDR2 FQGNSA, per germline. The CDR3 DNA reads as TGTGCCAGCAGCACCCAGGGGGCATATGAAAAACTGTTTTTT. This gives the protein CASSTQGAYEKLFF. Together with reference TRBV7-2 and TRBJ1-4, the CDR3 gives the full variable domain: GAGVSQSPSNKVTEKGKDVELRCDPISGHTALYWYRQSLGQGLEFLIYFQGNSAPDKSGLPSDRFSAERTGGSVSTLTIQRTQQEDSAVYLCASSTQGAYEKLFFGSGTQLSVL.